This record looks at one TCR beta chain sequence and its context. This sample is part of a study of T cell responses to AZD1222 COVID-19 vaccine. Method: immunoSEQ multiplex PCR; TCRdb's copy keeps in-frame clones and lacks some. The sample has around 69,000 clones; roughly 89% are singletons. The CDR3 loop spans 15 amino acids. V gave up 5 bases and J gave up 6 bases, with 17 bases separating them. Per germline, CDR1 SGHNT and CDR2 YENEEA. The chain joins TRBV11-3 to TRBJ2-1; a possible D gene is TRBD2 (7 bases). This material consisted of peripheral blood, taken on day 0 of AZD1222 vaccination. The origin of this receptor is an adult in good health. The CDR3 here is CASSGGAGLSNEQFF. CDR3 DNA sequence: TGTGCCAGCAGCGGGGGGGCCGGTTTGTCCAATGAGCAGTTCTTC.